This TCR beta chain was documented in a study of Ad26.COV2.S vaccination and SARS-CoV-2 variants. In the study overall: This donor came from the COV1001 trial of Ad26.COV2.S. Recipients of Ad26.COV2.S got it intramuscularly, once or twice 56 days apart.

Sample treatment: 15 to 20 received Ad26.COV2.S at low or high dose, single or two shots; five or six received placebo; per-sample allocation not given. Day 63 following the first vaccine or placebo injection was when the samples were taken. Assay: immunoSEQ multiplex PCR; the TCRdb copy retains only in-frame clones and omits some. The data hold roughly 320,000 clones, with 87% observed a single time. CDR1 is LGHDT and CDR2 is YNNKEL in the germline V gene (reference sequence). The length of the CDR3 is 13 residues. Trimming pared 1 base from V and 2 bases from J, leaving 5 bases between. This chain connects TRBV3-1 (or the pseudogene TRBV3-2) to TRBJ1-2; D gene unclear. Sequences were derived from peripheral blood, sampled in a trial of Ad26.COV2.S vaccine versus placebo. The sequence was obtained from a person aged 18-65 years who received the Ad26.COV2.S COVID-19 vaccine or a placebo. The CDR3 loop is CASSQVGNYGYTF. The DNA for the CDR3 is TGTGCCAGCAGCCAAGTCGGGAACTATGGCTACACCTTC.